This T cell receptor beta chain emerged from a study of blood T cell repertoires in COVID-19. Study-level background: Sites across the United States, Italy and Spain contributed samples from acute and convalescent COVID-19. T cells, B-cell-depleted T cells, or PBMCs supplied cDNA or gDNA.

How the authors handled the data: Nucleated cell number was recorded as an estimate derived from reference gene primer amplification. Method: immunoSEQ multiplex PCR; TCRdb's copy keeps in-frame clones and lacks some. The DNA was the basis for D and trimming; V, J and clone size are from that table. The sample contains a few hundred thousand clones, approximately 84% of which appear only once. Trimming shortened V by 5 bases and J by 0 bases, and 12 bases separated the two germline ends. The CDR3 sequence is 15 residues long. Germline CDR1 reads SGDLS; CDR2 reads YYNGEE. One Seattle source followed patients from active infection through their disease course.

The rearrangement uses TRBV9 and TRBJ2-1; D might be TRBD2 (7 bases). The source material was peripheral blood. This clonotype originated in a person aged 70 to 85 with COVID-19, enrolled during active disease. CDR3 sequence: CASSQRGASYNEQFF. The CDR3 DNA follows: TGTGCCAGCAGTCAACGGGGGGCCTCCTACAATGAGCAGTTCTTC.